This T cell receptor (beta chain) was captured by sequencing in a study of cytomegalovirus exposure and HLA in healthy donors (dated by TCRdb to 2015 to 2018). At the level of the whole study: According to a later analysis, the 120 or so validation repertoires were produced on the same platform as the 666 repertoires of the first cohort. The study aimed to test whether cataloging public T cell receptors could reveal signatures of past pathogen exposure. In addition to the first cohort of about 650 subjects, a separate validation cohort of 120 different subjects was used. To predict cytomegalovirus infection status, the study combined high-throughput TCR immunosequencing, statistical association of individual TCRs with disease status, and machine learning.

The cysteine opens and the phenylalanine closes a CDR3 of 14 amino acids. Just CDR3 DNA is preserved here, 42 bases in frame from base 1. Based on the germline V gene, the CDR1 and CDR2 sequences are SGHRS and YFSETQ. Trimming takes 4 bases off V and 2 bases off J; junction bases not matched to a gene: 4. Receptor amplification or capture employed the immunoSEQ multiplex PCR assay. In the paper's pipeline: To diagnose cytomegalovirus status from the catalog of TCR beta chain sequences, a statistical classification framework was built. Entries here come from immuneACCESS through TCRdb and include only in-frame sequences with V and J called. Some clones fail to appear in such tables; in the studies checked, an unresolved V gene covers under half of the shortfall, and the cause of the remainder is unknown. The V and J calls and clone size come from that table; D and trimming were worked out from the DNA. The sample has more than 90,000 clones on record, around 88% of them singletons. The biggest ten clones account for 1.5% to 2% of the sample.

With regard to this clone: The target of this receptor is not known. No much larger clone exists at a distance of one base, and base qualities are not known.

The donors belonged to the validation cohort of about 120 subjects, which was separate from the approximately 700-subject first cohort. General findings and caveats noted by the study authors: The validation cohort had no HLA typing available for a later analysis, so co-occurrence within that cohort was assessed over all 130 or so repertoires. In vitro tests confirmed that a few of the cytomegalovirus-associated TCR beta chains recognize cytomegalovirus antigens. Across donors, most TCR sequences were observed very rarely, whereas some public TCRs were present in many individuals. It was suggested by the authors that the approach could potentially be generalized to other disease states and immunological phenotypes. The classifier was reported to diagnose cytomegalovirus status with high specificity and sensitivity in both the original and validation cohorts. A later analysis found that TCRs clustered in the first cohort also tended to co-occur in the 120 validation repertoires, with 94% of cluster scores above 0. A total of fewer than 200 TCR beta chains were listed by the study as associated with cytomegalovirus.

The chain is made from TRBV5-1 and TRBJ1-1, with 8 bases matching TRBD1. This receptor was obtained from a man aged 18 to 29 in good health and CMV-seronegative. The specimen sequenced was PBMCs. Here the CDR3 is given as CASSPGQVNTEAFF. In nucleotides, the sequence is TGCGCCAGCAGCCCGGGACAGGTCAACACTGAAGCTTTCTTT.